Sequencing of this T cell receptor (beta chain) was carried out in a study of vaccination and CD4 T cells after COVID-19. Overall study: Cultures designated as controls were supplied with a CEFX pool, an HIV-1 Nef pool, or no peptide.

At the Johns Hopkins FTIC core, DNA taken from cultured CD4+ T cells was sequenced by way of the Oncomine TCR Beta short-read assay. The authors extracted genomic DNA from cultured CD4+ T cells. TCRdb re-called the PCR reads through MiXCR, storing one row per CDR3 protein. The sample has about 24,000 distinct CDR3 sequences, around 42% seen once. Time point meaning: late sampling 161 to 241 days after vaccination in three convalescent patients. Treatment in this sample: roughly 10-day PBMC culture with coronavirus spike peptide pools or control peptides (ViraFEST assay). Before Alpha, Beta and Delta appeared in the US, convalescents tested positive (March–late 2020). Remarks on this clonotype: The antigen is unknown.

V shed 11 bases and J shed 2 bases, with 17 bases lying between them. In germline, CDR1 is KGHDR, CDR2 SFDVKD. The CDR3 is 14 amino acids. Sequenced here: CD4+ T cells from blood, cultured in vitro, sampled about 7 months after SARS-CoV-2 vaccination. The TCR comes from a human donor who had recovered from COVID-19. The chain recombines TRBV24-1 with TRBJ2-5, with D unclear. In DNA form, the CDR3 reads TGTGCCAGCAGAAAAAGACTGGAACAAGAGACCCAGTACTTC. Its translation: CASRKRLEQETQYF.